What follows is one T cell receptor beta chain and its context. Here immunoSEQ multiplex PCR was the method, and the copy in TCRdb shows in-frame clones only, minus some. Of 150,000 or so clones in the sample, about 87% are singletons; the top ten hold around a tenth. V lost 3 bases and J lost 16; bases outside the gene matches: 1. This CDR3 has 11 amino acids. Germline V gives CDR1 KGHDR, CDR2 SFDVKD. One Seattle source followed patients from active infection through their disease course. This sample was taken from a study of blood T cell repertoires in COVID-19. Whole-study context: COVID-19 samples from acute and convalescent phases originated in the United States, Italy and Spain.

This chain uses TRBV24-1 with TRBJ1-6; 8 bases map to TRBD1. Sequencing was done on a sample of peripheral blood. The TCR comes from a woman aged 70-85 years with COVID-19, enrolled during active disease. The CDR3 reads CATSDGQGLHF. In DNA, the CDR3 is TGTGCCACCAGTGATGGACAGGGACTCCACTTT.